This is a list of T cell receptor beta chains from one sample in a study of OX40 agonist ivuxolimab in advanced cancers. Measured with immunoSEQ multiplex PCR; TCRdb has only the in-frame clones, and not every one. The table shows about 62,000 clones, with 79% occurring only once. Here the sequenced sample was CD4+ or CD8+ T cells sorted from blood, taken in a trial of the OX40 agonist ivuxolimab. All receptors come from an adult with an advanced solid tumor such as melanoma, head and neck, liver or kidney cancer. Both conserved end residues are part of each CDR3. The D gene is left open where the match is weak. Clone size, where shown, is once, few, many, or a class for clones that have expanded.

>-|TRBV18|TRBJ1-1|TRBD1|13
TGTGCCAGCTCACAGACAGGGGTTACTGAAGCTTTCTTT
CASSQTGVTEAFF
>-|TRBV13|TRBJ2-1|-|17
TGTGCCAGCAGCTCACAAGACAGGCCCGGACCTTTCAATGAGCAGTTCTTC
CASSSQDRPGPFNEQFF
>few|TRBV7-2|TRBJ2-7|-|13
TGTGCCAGCAGCTACAGGAGAGCCGACGAGCAGTACTTC
CASSYRRADEQYF
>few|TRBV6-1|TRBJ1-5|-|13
TGTGCCAGCATTGATTATGGTAATCAGCCCCAGCATTTT
CASIDYGNQPQHF
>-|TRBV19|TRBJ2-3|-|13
TGTGCCAGTAGAGAGTCAGGATACGATACGCAGTATTTT
CASRESGYDTQYF
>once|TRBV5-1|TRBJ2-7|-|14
TGCGCCAGCAGCTCCAGGGGAGCAAGCTACGAGCAGTACTTC
CASSSRGASYEQYF
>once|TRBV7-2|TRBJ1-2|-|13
TGTGCCAGCAGCTTAGACCCCAACTATGGCTACACCTTC
CASSLDPNYGYTF
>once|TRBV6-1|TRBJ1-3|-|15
TGTGCCAGCAGTGAATGGCGGGTCTCGGGAAACACCATATATTTT
CASSEWRVSGNTIYF
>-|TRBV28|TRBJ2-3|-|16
TGTGCCAGCAGTTTATCGACCGGGACGACCCAAGATACGCAGTATTTT
CASSLSTGTTQDTQYF
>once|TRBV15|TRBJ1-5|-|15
TGTGCCACCAGCAGATCCATCCTTAGCAATCAGCCCCAGCATTTT
CATSRSILSNQPQHF
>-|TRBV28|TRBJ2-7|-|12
TGTGCCAGCGGTGACAGTCCCTACGAGCAGTACTTC
CASGDSPYEQYF
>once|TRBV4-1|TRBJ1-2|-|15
TGCGCCAGCAGCCAAGATTCGGCGGGGTTGGGCGGCTACACCTTC
CASSQDSAGLGGYTF
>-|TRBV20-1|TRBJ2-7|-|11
TGCAGTGCTAGAGATATCAACGAGCAGTACTTC
CSARDINEQYF
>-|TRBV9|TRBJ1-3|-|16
TGTGCCAGCAGCGTATGGGGTGCAGGGGCTGGAAACACCATATATTTT
CASSVWGAGAGNTIYF